This TCR beta chain was sequenced in a study of blood T cell repertoires in COVID-19. The CDR3 has 17 amino acids. J was trimmed by 0 bases and V by 1 base; bases with no gene match: 5. Germline CDR1 and CDR2: MGHRA and YSYEKL. Across 24 US areas, participants ranged in age from roughly 18 to 95 years. The study assigned cohorts using participant-reported clinical history. Either two negative PCRs, clearance, or symptom resolution qualified Cohort 3 donors as recovered. Clones were read by immunoSEQ multiplex PCR, and TCRdb kept only the in-frame ones, dropping some. The sample yields around 430,000 clones, 80% to 90% seen once.

Sequenced: PBMCs or T cells enriched from blood (not recorded which). The chain joins TRBV4-1 to TRBJ2-5; TRBD1 matches 10 bases. This TCR was recovered from a woman in her forties or fifties who had recovered from COVID-19. The CDR3 DNA follows: TGCGCCAGCAGCCAAGCTGGACAGGGGGGTTACCAAGAGACCCAGTACTTC. It encodes CASSQAGQGGYQETQYF.